This passage covers 26 T cell receptor beta chains from one sample sequenced in a study of T-cell memory formation after mild COVID-19. TCRdb re-called the 5' RACE reads through MiXCR, storing one row per CDR3 protein. The top ten clones hold about 14% of a sample with around 130,000 distinct CDR3 sequences, roughly 15% of them seen once. Sequenced input: PBMCs or a T cell subset sorted from them (not recorded which). These receptors originate from an adult woman who had mild COVID-19 (a few samples of this study predate the infection). Cell type and time point are not known.

This rearrangement joins TRBV7-9 to TRBJ1-1; tentative D call: TRBD1 (6 bases). The CDR3 contains 16 residues. Trimming stripped 1 base from V and 0 bases from J, with 12 bases between. CDR1 SEHNR and CDR2 FQNEAQ come from the germline V gene (reference sequence). The CDR3 loop reads CASSLVVGAMNTEAFF. The DNA of the CDR3 is TGTGCCAGCAGCTTAGTTGTGGGGGCAATGAACACTGAAGCTTTCTTT.

This clonotype was seen a few times. As DNA, the CDR3 is TGTGCCAGCAGCCAAGAGAGGGATACGCAGTATTTT. It is translated as CASSQERDTQYF. The V call is TRBV3-1, the J call TRBJ2-3; D remains unclear. Trimming cost V 0 bases and J 6 bases, with 4 bases left between them. The germline gives CDR1 LGHDT, CDR2 YNNKEL (reference sequence). The CDR3 consists of 12 residues.

This chain links TRBV6-5 with TRBJ2-1, with TRBD2 as a possible D gene (6 bases). The CDR3 contains 15 residues. The V end was cut by 6 bases, the J end by 3 bases, with 15 bases between. The V gene's germline CDR1 is MNHEY and CDR2 SVGAGI. The CDR3 here is CASRRLANSYNEQFF. In DNA, the CDR3 is TGTGCCAGCAGGAGGCTAGCGAACAGCTACAATGAGCAGTTCTTC.

This clonotype was seen a handful of times. The chain is built from TRBV11-3 and TRBJ2-7, with TRBD1 as a possible D gene (5 bases). The CDR3 has 13 residues. Trimming left V 2 bases short and J 3 bases short, with 8 bases between. The V gene's germline CDR1 is SGHNT and CDR2 YENEEA. CDR3 sequence reads: CASSLSQGYEQYF. The CDR3 nucleotides read TGTGCCAGCAGCTTATCCCAGGGCTACGAGCAGTACTTC.

This clonotype appeared a few times. The chain uses TRBV7-9 and TRBJ2-7, with D tentatively TRBD2 (6 bases). There are 14 residues in the CDR3. CDR1 is SEHNR and CDR2 is FQNEAQ in the germline V gene (reference sequence). V gave up 3 bases and J gave up 3 bases, with 12 bases separating them. CDR3 bases: TGTGCCAGCAGCTTCGAGGCGGGACTCTACGAGCAGTACTTC. Translated, it gives CASSFEAGLYEQYF.

This chain links TRBV7-9 with TRBJ2-1, with 14 bases aligning to TRBD2. CDR3 length: 20 amino acids. Germline CDR1 and CDR2: SEHNR and FQNEAQ (reference sequence). The ends lost 3 bases at V and 4 bases at J; junction bases unmatched: 14. The CDR3: CASSLAPGLAGDPGYNEQFF. CDR3 DNA sequence: TGTGCCAGCAGCTTGGCCCCGGGACTAGCGGGAGATCCGGGGTACAATGAGCAGTTCTTC.

The chain couples TRBV5-6 to TRBJ2-5; D possibly matches TRBD1 or TRBD2 (5 bases each). CDR3 length: 14 residues. The germline CDR1 and CDR2 sequences are SGHDT and YYEEEE. Trimming left V 4 bases short and J 5 bases short, with 15 bases between. For the CDR3, the DNA is TGTGCCAGCAGCAGGAGAGGCAGGGAGGAGACCCAGTACTTC. Translated, it gives CASSRRGREETQYF.

This clonotype was seen more than once but under ten times. This chain links TRBV7-9 with TRBJ2-1, with TRBD2 as a possible D gene (6 bases). The CDR3 totals 16 residues. V was cut by 5 bases and J by 2 bases, with 16 bases left in between. Germline CDR1 reads SEHNR; CDR2 reads FQNEAQ (reference sequence). CDR3 sequence reads: CASSPQGGLPYNEQFF. CDR3 sequence (DNA): TGTGCCAGCAGCCCCCAGGGAGGATTGCCCTACAATGAGCAGTTCTTC.

This clonotype was detected a few times. The chain has TRBV5-4 and TRBJ2-3, with 12 bases identical to TRBD2. The ends lost 2 bases at V and 2 bases at J; junction bases unmatched: 9. Germline-derived CDR1 and CDR2 are SGHNT and YYREEE (reference sequence). CDR3 length equals 18 residues. The CDR3 region is CASSLGLAGTEHTDTQYF. DNA of the CDR3: TGTGCCAGCAGCTTAGGACTAGCGGGGACTGAACACACAGATACGCAGTATTTT.

The J gene is TRBJ2-3, the V gene TRBV7-2; 8 bases align to TRBD2. Trimming took 4 bases from V and 6 from J; bases not matched to a gene: 12. Germline CDR1 reads SGHTA; CDR2 reads FQGNSA. The CDR3 is 16 residues long. As DNA, the CDR3 is TGTGCCAGCAGCTCACTAGCGGATACTATAGAGGATACGCAGTATTTT. Translation: CASSSLADTIEDTQYF.

The chain carries TRBV5-4 and TRBJ2-1; D assignment may be TRBD1 or TRBD2 (5 bases each). With 3 bases removed from V and 5 bases from J, the gap between germline ends came to 9 bases. In germline, CDR1 is SGHNT, CDR2 YYREEE (reference sequence). The CDR3 is 13 residues long. CDR3 in DNA: TGTGCCAGCAGCTCGGGGCGGAACAATGAGCAGTTCTTC. Translated, it gives CASSSGRNNEQFF.

The chain links TRBV4-1 to TRBJ1-2; 10 positions match TRBD1. The CDR3 contains 17 residues. Unmatched junction bases numbered 10, after V lost 3 bases and J lost 3 bases. CDR1 MGHRA and CDR2 YSYEKL come from the germline V gene. The CDR3 DNA is TGCGCCAGCAGCCACCCACGACAGGGGGCGTCGGACTATGGCTACACCTTC. Translating it yields CASSHPRQGASDYGYTF.

The gene calls are TRBV4-1 and TRBJ2-3, with D possibly called TRBD1 or TRBD2 (6 bases each). CDR1 is MGHRA, CDR2 YSYEKL, per germline. The CDR3 length is 14 residues. The V end lost 6 bases, the J end lost 0 bases, and 10 bases lay between the germline ends. The CDR3 loop reads CASRTGTSTDTQYF. CDR3 DNA: TGCGCCAGCAGAACAGGGACTAGCACAGATACGCAGTATTTT.

This clonotype was detected only a few times. The rearrangement joins TRBV5-8 to TRBJ2-7; tentatively, D is TRBD1 or TRBD2 (5 bases each). Germline V gene data show CDR1 as SGHTS and CDR2 as YDEGEE. The CDR3 is made up of 13 amino acids. The ends were cut back, 4 bases at V and 3 bases at J, with 11 bases in the middle. The CDR3 loop is CASSPGPHYEQYF. In DNA form, the CDR3 reads TGTGCCAGCAGCCCGGGACCCCACTACGAGCAGTACTTC.

The chain employs TRBV20-1 and TRBJ1-1, with a tentative D call TRBD1 (5 bases). Trimming shortened V by 0 bases and J by 1 base, and 15 bases separated the two germline ends. This CDR3 spans 16 amino acids. Germline CDR1 DFQATT, CDR2 SNEGSKA (reference sequence). CDR3 nucleotides: TGCAGTGCTAGAGATATATCGGGGGTAGAGAACACTGAAGCTTTCTTT. It codes for CSARDISGVENTEAFF.

This clonotype was detected a few times. The chain carries TRBV7-2 and TRBJ1-5, with 10 bases matching TRBD1. The germline V gene has CDR1 SGHTA and CDR2 FQGNSA. V lost 3 bases, J lost 7 bases, and 15 bases stayed unmatched. The CDR3 length is 18 residues. This chain's CDR3 is CASSFPRGGQGEDQPQHF. In DNA, the CDR3 is TGTGCCAGCAGCTTCCCAAGGGGAGGACAGGGGGAGGACCAGCCCCAGCATTTT.

By its share, this clonotype is medium-sized. The V and J genes are TRBV5-1 and TRBJ1-1; weak D call: TRBD1 (5 bases). This CDR3 has 14 amino acids. Trimming removed 1 base from V and 1 base from J, with 8 bases in between. CDR1 is SGHRS and CDR2 is YFSETQ in the germline V gene. The CDR3 loop reads CASSLWQGNTEAFF. CDR3 nucleotides: TGCGCCAGCAGCTTGTGGCAGGGGAACACTGAAGCTTTCTTT.

Written as DNA, the CDR3 is TGCGCCAGCAGCCAGGGGGTGCGGTACGAGCAGTACTTC. Amino acids: CASSQGVRYEQYF. The chain links TRBV4-1 to TRBJ2-7; D possibly matches TRBD1 or TRBD2 (5 bases each). Trimming removed 3 bases at V and 4 bases at J, with 10 bases between. Germline-derived CDR1 and CDR2 are MGHRA and YSYEKL. The CDR3 runs 13 residues.

This clonotype appeared a few times. The chain combines TRBV7-8 with TRBJ2-7; perhaps TRBD2 as D (7 bases). The CDR3 is 12 residues long. Per germline, CDR1 SGHVS and CDR2 FQNEAQ. Trimming shortened V by 4 bases and J by 6 bases, and 10 bases separated the two germline ends. CDR3 in amino acids: CASSSGGREQYF. The CDR3 DNA reads TGTGCCAGCAGCTCCGGGGGGCGCGAGCAGTACTTC.

This clonotype has a count of ten or more. One end of the junction is discordant with germline, which a read error may explain. The V and J genes are TRBV5-1 and TRBJ2-5, with D hard to call. Looked up from germline, CDR1 is SGHRS and CDR2 is YFSETQ. CDR3 length: 11 residues. CDR3 residues: CASSFQETQYF. In DNA, the CDR3 is TGTGCCAGCAGCTTCCAAGAGACCCAGTACTTC.

The CDR3 nucleotides read TGTGCCATCAGTGAGACGACAGAGTATGCAGCTTTCTTT. It encodes CAISETTEYAAFF. This chain connects TRBV10-3 to TRBJ1-1; TRBD1 is a possible D gene (5 bases). V gave up 2 bases and J gave up 10 bases, with 14 bases separating them. This CDR3 region has 13 residues. CDR1 is ENHRY, CDR2 SYGVKD, per germline.

This rearrangement joins TRBV5-1 to TRBJ2-1; 9 bases align to TRBD1. V shed 4 bases and J 7 bases; nucleotides not matched to a gene: 9. The CDR3 is 15 amino acids. The germline V gene encodes CDR1 SGHRS and CDR2 YFSETQ. For the CDR3, the DNA is TGCGCCAGCAGCAATAGGGGACAGGGTTCGAATGAGCAGTTCTTC. It translates to CASSNRGQGSNEQFF.

The chain has TRBV20-1 and TRBJ1-2; D possibly corresponds to TRBD1 (6 bases). This CDR3 comprises 13 residues. Germline V gene data show CDR1 as DFQATT and CDR2 as SNEGSKA (reference sequence). The V and J ends lost 0 bases and 7 bases respectively, with 12 bases between them. The CDR3 loop is CSARDYRDFGYTF. CDR3 DNA sequence: TGCAGTGCTAGAGATTACAGGGATTTTGGCTACACCTTC.

The rearrangement links TRBV12-3 or TRBV12-4 to TRBJ1-1, with D uncertain. The CDR3 consists of 11 residues. V was cut by 3 bases and J by 3 bases, with 2 bases left in between. The DNA for the CDR3 is TGTGCCAGCAGTTTCGACACTGAAGCTTTCTTT. It is translated as CASSFDTEAFF.

This clonotype was picked up one time. The rearrangement joins TRBV30 to TRBJ1-1; no definite D call. V lost 5 bases, J lost 5 bases, and 18 bases lay in between. The CDR3 contains 14 residues. Germline CDR1 GTSNPN, CDR2 SVGIG (reference sequence). The CDR3 region has the DNA TGTGCCTGGCATCCAGCCATAGTCCAGACTGAAGCTTTCTTT. Protein sequence: CAWHPAIVQTEAFF.

The chain joins TRBV18 to TRBJ2-7; D remains unclear. This CDR3 comprises 14 residues. V dropped 0 bases and J dropped 3 bases, with 9 bases sitting between them. Germline V CDR1 and CDR2: KGHSH, LQKENI. CDR3 sequence reads: CASSPPDIDYEQYF. The CDR3 DNA is TGTGCCAGCTCACCACCTGACATTGACTACGAGCAGTACTTC. Supplemented by reference TRBV18 and TRBJ2-7, the full variable domain reads NAGVMQNPRHLVRRRGQEARLRCSPMKGHSHVYWYRQLPEEGLKFMVYLQKENIIDESGMPKERFSAEFPKEGPSILRIQQVVRGDSAAYFCASSPPDIDYEQYFGPGTRLTVT.